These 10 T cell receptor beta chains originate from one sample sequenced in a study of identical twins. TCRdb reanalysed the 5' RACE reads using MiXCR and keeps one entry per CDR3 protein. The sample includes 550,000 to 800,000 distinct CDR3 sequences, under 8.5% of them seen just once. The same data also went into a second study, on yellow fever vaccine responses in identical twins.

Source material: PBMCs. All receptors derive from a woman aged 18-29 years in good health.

CDR3 nucleotide sequence: TGTGCCAGCACTAACCGAGGGGGGACTAGCGACAATGAGCAGTTCTTC. It specifies CASTNRGGTSDNEQFF. The chain combines TRBV6-5 with TRBJ2-1, with 10 positions matching TRBD2. With 7 bases clipped from V and 5 bases from J, the junction kept 11 bases outside the gene matches. Germline V lookup: CDR1 MNHEY, CDR2 SVGAGI. The CDR3 sequence is 16 residues long.

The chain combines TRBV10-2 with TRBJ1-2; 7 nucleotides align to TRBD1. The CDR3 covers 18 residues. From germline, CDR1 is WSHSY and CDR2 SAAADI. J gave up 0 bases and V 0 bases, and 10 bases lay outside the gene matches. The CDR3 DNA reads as TGCGCCAGCAGTGAGTCCACGAAGAACAGGGGCGCTAACTATGGCTACACCTTC. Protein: CASSESTKNRGANYGYTF.

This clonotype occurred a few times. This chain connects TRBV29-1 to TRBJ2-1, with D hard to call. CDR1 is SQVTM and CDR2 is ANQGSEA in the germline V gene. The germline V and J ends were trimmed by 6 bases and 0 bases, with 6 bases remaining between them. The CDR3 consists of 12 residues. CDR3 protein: CSVRISYNEQFF. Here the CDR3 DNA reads TGCAGCGTCAGGATCTCCTACAATGAGCAGTTCTTC.

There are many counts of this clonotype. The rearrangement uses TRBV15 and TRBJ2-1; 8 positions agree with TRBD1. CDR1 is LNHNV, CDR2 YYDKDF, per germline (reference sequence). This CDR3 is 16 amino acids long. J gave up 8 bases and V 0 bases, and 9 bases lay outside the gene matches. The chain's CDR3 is CATSRDRTGGFDEQFF. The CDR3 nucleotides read TGTGCCACCAGCAGAGATAGAACAGGGGGTTTCGATGAGCAGTTCTTC.

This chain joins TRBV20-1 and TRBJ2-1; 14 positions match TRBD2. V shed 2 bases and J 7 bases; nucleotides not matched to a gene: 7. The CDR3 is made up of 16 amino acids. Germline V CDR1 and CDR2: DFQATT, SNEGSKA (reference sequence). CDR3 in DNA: TGCAGTGCTAGACCGGGACTAGCGGGAGAAGGGAATGAGCAGTTCTTC. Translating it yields CSARPGLAGEGNEQFF.

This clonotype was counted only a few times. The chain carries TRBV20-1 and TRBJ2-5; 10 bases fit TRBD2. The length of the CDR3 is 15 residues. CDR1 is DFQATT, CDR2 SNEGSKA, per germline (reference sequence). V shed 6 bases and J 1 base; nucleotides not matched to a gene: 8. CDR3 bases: TGCAGTGCACCCTCCTGGACTAGCGGCCAAGAGACCCAGTACTTC. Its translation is CSAPSWTSGQETQYF.

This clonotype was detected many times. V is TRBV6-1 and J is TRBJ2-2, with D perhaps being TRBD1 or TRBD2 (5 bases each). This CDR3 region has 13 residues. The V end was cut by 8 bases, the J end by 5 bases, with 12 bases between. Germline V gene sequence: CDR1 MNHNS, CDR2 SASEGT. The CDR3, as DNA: TGTGCCAGCTCCCGGGGACCAACCGGGGAGCTGTTTTTT. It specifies CASSRGPTGELFF.

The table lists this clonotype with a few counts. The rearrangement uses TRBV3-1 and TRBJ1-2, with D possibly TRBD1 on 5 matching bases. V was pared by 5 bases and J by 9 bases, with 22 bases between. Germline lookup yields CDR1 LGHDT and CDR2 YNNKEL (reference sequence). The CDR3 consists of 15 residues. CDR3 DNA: TGTGCCAGCAGCTCCCAAAAAGGGGTTTTATCAAGCTACACCTTC. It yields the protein CASSSQKGVLSSYTF. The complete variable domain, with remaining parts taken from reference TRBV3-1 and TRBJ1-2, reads DTAVSQTPKYLVTQMGNDKSIKCEQNLGHDTMYWYKQDSKKFLKIMFSYNNKELIINETVPNRFSPKSPDKAHLNLHINSLELGDSAVYFCASSSQKGVLSSYTFGSGTRLTVV.

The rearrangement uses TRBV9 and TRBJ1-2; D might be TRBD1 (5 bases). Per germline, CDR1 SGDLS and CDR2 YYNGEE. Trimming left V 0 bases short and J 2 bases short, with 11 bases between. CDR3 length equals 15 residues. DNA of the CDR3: TGTGCCAGCAGCGTAGACCCAGGGAGCAACTATGGCTACACCTTC. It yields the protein CASSVDPGSNYGYTF.

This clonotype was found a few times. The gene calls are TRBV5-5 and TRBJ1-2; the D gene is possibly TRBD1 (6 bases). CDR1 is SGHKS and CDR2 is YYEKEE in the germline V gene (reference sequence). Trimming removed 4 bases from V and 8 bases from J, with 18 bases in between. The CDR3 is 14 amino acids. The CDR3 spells CASSPTTGNRGYTF. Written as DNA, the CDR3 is TGTGCCAGCAGCCCCACAACAGGGAATCGCGGCTACACCTTC.